The 5 T cell receptor beta chains reported below all come from one sample, sequenced in a study of tumor-infiltrating lymphocytes in primary liver carcinoma. Germline DNA was also extracted, and blood RNA was taken from unsorted whole blood. TCR beta cDNA was prepared out of roughly 0.45 ug total RNA by means of a constant-region primer. Construction of TCR beta libraries relied on three successive nested multiplex PCR rounds employing slightly modified ARM-PCR. The first two PCR rounds, around 11 cycles each, used TRBV1-TRBV30 forward primers and a C-beta reverse primer. Each CDR3 protein gets one entry after TCRdb re-called the multiplex PCR reads with MiXCR. The sample comprises 180,000 or so distinct CDR3 sequences, 50% to 75% of which are singletons, and approximately 65% rests with the top ten. The sample comprised peripheral blood. These receptors were collected from a man aged 40-49 years with primary liver carcinoma and hepatitis B virus infection.

A word on this clonotype: This could be a read error, since a much larger clone is one nucleotide away. The chain combines TRBV10-1 with TRBJ2-2; D is perhaps TRBD2 (5 bases). Looked up from germline, CDR1 is WNHNN and CDR2 is SYGVQD (reference sequence). CDR3 length equals 17 residues. CDR3 sequence reads: CASSEGPKSQNTGVLFF. For the CDR3, the DNA is TGCGCCAGCAGTGAGGGTCCAAAATCCCAGAACACCGGGGTGCTGTTTTTT.

The rearrangement links TRBV6-2 or TRBV6-3 to TRBJ2-7, with D possibly TRBD2 on 6 matching bases. The CDR3 totals 15 residues. V was shortened by 2 bases and J by 2 bases, with 13 bases between the two germline ends. The germline V gene has CDR1 MNHEY and CDR2 SVGEGT. The CDR3 reads CASSYGLPGAYEQYF. The DNA of the CDR3 is TGTGCCAGCAGTTACGGGCTACCGGGAGCCTACGAGCAGTACTTC.

Remarks on this clonotype: The conserved closing phenylalanine or tryptophan is absent in this CDR3, likely reflecting a read error. V and J are TRBV29-1 and TRBJ2-1; TRBD2 aligns across 9 bases. The CDR3 covers 14 residues. CDR1 and CDR2 from the germline V gene are SQVTM and ANQGSEA. V was clipped by 7 bases and J by 7 bases; unmatched bases: 11. The CDR3 spells CSASRAGGPNEQFS. The CDR3 nucleotides are TGCAGCGCTTCACGGGCGGGAGGGCCGAATGAGCAGTTCTCA.

In regard to this clonotype: One end of the junction is discordant with germline, which a read error may explain. The chain joins TRBV5-6 to TRBJ1-1, with D uncertain. In germline, CDR1 is SGHDT, CDR2 YYEEEE. The CDR3 spans 14 residues. The CDR3 DNA follows: TGTGCCAGCAGCTCGCGGGCCGCGAGGACTGAAGCTTCCTTT. Protein product: CASSSRAARTEASF.

Notes on this clonotype: This sequence may be a read error, since a much larger clone differs from it by one base. The chain is built from TRBV5-5 and TRBJ1-1; tentative D call: TRBD1 (6 bases). The CDR3 runs 14 residues. CDR1 and CDR2 from the germline V gene are SGHKS and YYEKEE (reference sequence). The CDR3 region has the DNA TGTGCCTGCAGTCCTACAGGGTCTTCCCCTGAAGCTTTCTTT. Residues: CACSPTGSSPEAFF. Supplemented by reference TRBV5-5 and TRBJ1-1, the full variable domain reads DAGVTQSPTHLIKTRGQQVTLRCSPISGHKSVSWYQQVLGQGPQFIFQYYEKEERGRGNFPDRFSARQFPNYSSELNVNALLLGDSALYLCACSPTGSSPEAFFGQGTRLTVV.